This T cell receptor beta chain was sequenced in a study of Ad26.COV2.S vaccination and SARS-CoV-2 variants. The sample's treatment: 15 to 20 received Ad26.COV2.S at low or high dose, single or two shots; several received placebo; per-sample allocation not given. Samples came from day 63 after the first vaccine or placebo injection. Details on this clone: Antigen specificity is unknown.

Whole-study findings and limits: Vaccine recipients and placebo recipients showed similar non-spike TCR breadth. Reported post-vaccination CD8+ and CD4+ T cell responses to spike showed substantial breadth.

Here immunoSEQ multiplex PCR was the method, and the copy in TCRdb shows in-frame clones only, minus some. Altogether some 320,000 clones are present, 85% being singletons, with the ten largest covering 2% to 2.5%. Germline CDR1 reads LGHNA; CDR2 reads YNFKEQ. Germline trimming cut 0 bases from V and 1 base from J; bases unmatched to any gene: 3. The CDR3 extends over 15 amino acids. This specimen was peripheral blood, taken in a trial of Ad26.COV2.S vaccine versus placebo. The TCR comes from a person aged 18 to 65 who received the Ad26.COV2.S COVID-19 vaccine or a placebo. This sequence joins TRBV4-2 and TRBJ2-7, with 7 bases lining up with TRBD1. The CDR3, as DNA: TGTGCCAGCAGCCAAGAGGTGACAGGGTCCTACGAGCAGTACTTC. As protein: CASSQEVTGSYEQYF.